The rows below give T cell receptor beta chains drawn from one sample of a study of CD8 T cells in ankylosing spondylitis. Each CDR3 protein is one row after TCRdb ran MiXCR on the 5' RACE reads. The data hold roughly 400,000 distinct CDR3 sequences, with around 24% observed a single time. Material: blood, either unsorted or a sorted T cell fraction (not recorded which). The receptors were gathered from a male donor with ankylosing spondylitis. Both conserved end residues are part of each CDR3. D genes are given only for firm matches. Only some rows state a clone size, as once, few, many or a class for expanded clones.

d_call clone_size j_call v_call cdr3_nt cdr3_aa
TRBD1 few TRBJ1-5 TRBV5-1 TGCGCCAGCAGCAACAGACAGGGCGGTCAGCCCCAGCATTTT CASSNRQGGQPQHF
TRBD2 . TRBJ2-1 TRBV7-3 TGTGCCAGCAGCTTAACGTCGGGACTAGCGGACTACAATGAGCAGTTCTTC CASSLTSGLADYNEQFF
. many TRBJ1-5 TRBV7-2 TGTGCCAGCAGCTTAGGTGTCTGGGAGCCCCAGCATTTT CASSLGVWEPQHF
. few TRBJ2-2 TRBV2 TGTGCCGGTGGAGGGTTCAGCACCGGGGAGCTGTTTTTT CAGGGFSTGELFF
TRBD1 . TRBJ2-3 TRBV20-1 TGCAGTGCTCCAGGGGACAGAGACACAGATACGCAGTATTTT CSAPGDRDTDTQYF
. . TRBJ2-1 TRBV4-3 TGCGCCAGCAGCCAAGATTTGGGTCGTGAGCAGTTCTTC CASSQDLGREQFF
TRBD2 . TRBJ2-1 TRBV5-5 TGTGCCAGCAGCCCTACCGGGACTAGCGGACACAGAGGTGAGCAGTTCTTC CASSPTGTSGHRGEQFF
. . TRBJ2-2 TRBV28 TGTGCCAGCAGTCTCATGGGGGCTAGCCGCTACCCGAACACCGGGGAGCTGTTTTTT CASSLMGASRYPNTGELFF
. . TRBJ2-1 TRBV24-1 TGTGCCACCAGTGACTTTACTAGTTTCAACGTGGGCAATGAGCAGTTCTTC CATSDFTSFNVGNEQFF
. . TRBJ2-5 TRBV7-6 TGTGCCAGTAAACCCGGCAGGCAAGAGACCCAGTACTTC CASKPGRQETQYF
. . TRBJ1-6 TRBV12-3/TRBV12-4 TGTGCCAGCAGCCCCAACGGGCCCTCCTATAATTCACCCCTCCACTTT CASSPNGPSYNSPLHF
. many TRBJ2-7 TRBV7-2 TGTGCCAGCGGGACTCCTCAGTCCTACGAGCAGTACTTC CASGTPQSYEQYF
. few TRBJ2-2 TRBV28 TGTGCCAGCAATCTGTCTTGGGGGCGCACCAACACCGGGGAGCTGTTTTTT CASNLSWGRTNTGELFF
. . TRBJ2-3 TRBV5-1 TGCGCCAGCAGGCCCACTTCGCGGGAAGACACAGATACGCAGTATTTT CASRPTSREDTDTQYF
TRBD2 . TRBJ2-5 TRBV9 TGTGCCAGCAGCCGAGGGACTAGCGGGAGAATGGAGACCCAGTACTTC CASSRGTSGRMETQYF
. few TRBJ1-1 TRBV24-1 TGTGCCACCAGTGATTTTGGAGCTGAAGCTTTCTTT CATSDFGAEAFF
. . TRBJ1-6 TRBV6-5 TGTGCCAGCAGTTATCGGGGCGCGCCCCTCCACTTT CASSYRGAPLHF
. few TRBJ2-2 TRBV20-1 TGCAGCGTGGAAGGCGCCACGAACACCGGGGAGCTGTTTTTT CSVEGATNTGELFF
. many TRBJ1-6 TRBV12-3/TRBV12-4 TGTGCCAGCAGCAGGGAGAGACCGAGCCCCCATAATTCACCCCTCCACTTT CASSRERPSPHNSPLHF
. . TRBJ1-2 TRBV28 TGTGCCAGCAGCATCCTACAGCAAAACTATGGCTACACCTTC CASSILQQNYGYTF
. many TRBJ2-7 TRBV29-1 TGCAGCGTTGAGCAGGGAGGAGGCGAGCAGTACTTC CSVEQGGGEQYF
TRBD2 . TRBJ2-1 TRBV6-2/TRBV6-3 TGTGCCAGCAGTCTAGCGGGAGTGGGCTACAATGAGCAGTTCTTC CASSLAGVGYNEQFF
TRBD2 few TRBJ2-7 TRBV25-1 TGTGCCAGCAGTAAACTAGCGGGGGCCTACGAGCAGTACTTC CASSKLAGAYEQYF
. . TRBJ2-2 TRBV21-1 TGTGCCAGCAGCAAACTGTACAGGAACACCGGGGAGCTGTTTTTT CASSKLYRNTGELFF
. few TRBJ1-3 TRBV7-2 TGTGCCAGCAGCTCTCGGGGTTTGGGTAACACCATATATTTT CASSSRGLGNTIYF
. few TRBJ1-6 TRBV5-1 TGCGCCAGCAGCCTGCGGGGGATAGTCGATAATTCACCCCTCCACTTT CASSLRGIVDNSPLHF
TRBD2 few TRBJ2-1 TRBV7-9 TGTGCCAGCAGCTCGGGACTAGCCAATGAGCAGTTCTTC CASSSGLANEQFF
. . TRBJ1-4 TRBV7-9 TGTGCCAGCAGCTTAAGTTCGGGGAACTTAGGAAAACTGTTTTTT CASSLSSGNLGKLFF
. . TRBJ2-2 TRBV7-9 TGTGCCAGCAGCTTGGGTAGCGAACATACCGGGGAGCTGTTTTTT CASSLGSEHTGELFF
. few TRBJ2-5 TRBV5-5 TGTGCCAGCAGCTCCCTCGGGTTGGTGGTTGAAGAGACCCAGTACTTC CASSSLGLVVEETQYF
TRBD2 . TRBJ2-7 TRBV28 TGTGCCAGCATGTGGACGGGAGGGTCCGGCGAGCAGTACTTC CASMWTGGSGEQYF
. . TRBJ2-3 TRBV7-3 TGTGCCAGCAGCTTAACGGGGTTAGTGCAAGATACGCAGTATTTT CASSLTGLVQDTQYF
. . TRBJ1-5 TRBV18 TGTGCCAGCTCTATCCGGGGACAGCCCCAGCATTTT CASSIRGQPQHF
. few TRBJ1-4 TRBV4-1 TGCGCCAGCAGCCAAATCCCCTTGGGGGCCGGAGGGGAAAAACTGTTTTTT CASSQIPLGAGGEKLFF
. few TRBJ1-5 TRBV12-3/TRBV12-4 TGTGCCAGCAGCTCCCCTGCGGCGGGGCAGCCCCAGCATTTT CASSSPAAGQPQHF
TRBD2 . TRBJ2-7 TRBV7-6 TGTGCCAGCAGCTTAGCGGGGTGGGAGGGCTCCTACGAGCAGTACTTC CASSLAGWEGSYEQYF
. many TRBJ2-7 TRBV29-1 TGCAGCGTCCTTAAACCAGCCGCCTACGAGCAGTACTTC CSVLKPAAYEQYF
. . TRBJ1-1 TRBV5-1 TGCGCCAGCAGCTTGGACCCGGGCCGCGACACTGAAGCTTTCTTT CASSLDPGRDTEAFF
. . TRBJ2-1 TRBV12-3/TRBV12-4 TGTGCCAGCTCCGTGGCGTCGACCTACAATGAGCAGTTCTTC CASSVASTYNEQFF
TRBD2 . TRBJ2-1 TRBV5-6 TGTGCCAGCAGCTTCCTCCTTAGCGGGGACCCCTACAATGAGCAGTTCTTC CASSFLLSGDPYNEQFF
. few TRBJ2-6 TRBV15 TGTGCCACCAGCAAATCCGTAGGGTCTGGGGCCAACGTCCTGACTTTC CATSKSVGSGANVLTF